This T cell receptor (beta chain) emerged from a study of cytomegalovirus exposure and HLA in healthy donors. About the study: An analysis done earlier identified 120 million or so unique TCR beta sequences from about 179 million T cells.

Germline CDR1 is MNHNS and CDR2 is SASEGT. This CDR3 region has 14 residues. V trimming: 4 bases; J trimming: 6 bases; junction bases outside the gene matches: 6. With 60 Vbeta and 13 Jbeta primers, the PCR was carried out. Methods used by the authors: Roughly 73 million unique TCR beta chains, approximately 11 million of them shared, were counted by a later analysis. The table came from immunoSEQ multiplex PCR; TCRdb's copy has only in-frame clones and leaves some out. The V and J calls and clone size were taken over from that table, and D and trimming were inferred from the DNA. The sample yields approximately 120,000 clones, roughly 80% seen once.

This sequence joins TRBV6-1 and TRBJ2-1, with TRBD1 matching 7 bases. Sequenced material: PBMCs. The source is a female donor in good health and CMV-seronegative. The CDR3 sequence is CASSVDRVSNEQFF. The DNA of the CDR3 is TGTGCCAGCAGTGTCGACAGGGTGAGCAATGAGCAGTTCTTC.